This entry is about one TCR beta chain. Sequencing of TCR-alpha and TCR-beta chains was unpaired. TCRdb's table, derived via immunoSEQ multiplex PCR, lists solely in-frame clones and lacks some. The sample yields around 60,000 clones, roughly 79% seen once. The entry originates in a study of T cells in tuberculosis. Cells were sorted from thawed PBMC rested overnight and stained with GMM-loaded CD1B tetramer, viability dye and anti-CD3. The CD1B tetramers carried C32 glucose monomycolate purified from Rhodococcus equi. From each donor, around 100,000 tetramer-negative cells were sorted. Deletions cut 2 bases from V and 7 bases from J, with 18 bases between. This CDR3 comprises 16 residues. CDR1 is SGHTA, CDR2 FQGNSA, per germline.

The V and J genes are TRBV7-2 and TRBJ1-3; no clear D gene. This TCR derives from an adult woman with latent tuberculosis. What was sequenced was CD1b-GMM tetramer-negative cells sorted from PBMCs. The CDR3 nucleotides are TGTGCCAGCAGCTTACAGCCAGGTTCCCCGGGGAACACCATATATTTT. Translation: CASSLQPGSPGNTIYF.